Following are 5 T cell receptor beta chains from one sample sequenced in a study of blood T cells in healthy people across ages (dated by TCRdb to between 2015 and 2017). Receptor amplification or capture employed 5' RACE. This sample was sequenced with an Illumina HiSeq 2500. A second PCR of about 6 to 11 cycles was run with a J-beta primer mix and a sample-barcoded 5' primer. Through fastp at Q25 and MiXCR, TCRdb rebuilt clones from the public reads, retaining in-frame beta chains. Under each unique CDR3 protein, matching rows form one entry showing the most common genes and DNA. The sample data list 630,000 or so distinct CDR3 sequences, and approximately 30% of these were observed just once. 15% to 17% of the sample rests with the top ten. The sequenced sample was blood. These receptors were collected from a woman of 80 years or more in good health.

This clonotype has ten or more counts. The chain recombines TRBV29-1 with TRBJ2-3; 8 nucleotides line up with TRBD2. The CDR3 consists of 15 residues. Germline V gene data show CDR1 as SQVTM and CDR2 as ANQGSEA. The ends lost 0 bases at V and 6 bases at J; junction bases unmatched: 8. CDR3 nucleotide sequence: TGCAGCGTTGAAGATTGGACGGGGGGGCCGGATACGCAGTATTTT. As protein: CSVEDWTGGPDTQYF.

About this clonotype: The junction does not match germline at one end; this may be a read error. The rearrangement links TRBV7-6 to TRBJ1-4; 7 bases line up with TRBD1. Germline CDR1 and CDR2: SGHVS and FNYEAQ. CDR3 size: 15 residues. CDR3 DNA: TGTGCCAGCAGCTTTAGCAGGGGGGCTAATGAAAAACGGTTTTTT. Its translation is CASSFSRGANEKRFF.

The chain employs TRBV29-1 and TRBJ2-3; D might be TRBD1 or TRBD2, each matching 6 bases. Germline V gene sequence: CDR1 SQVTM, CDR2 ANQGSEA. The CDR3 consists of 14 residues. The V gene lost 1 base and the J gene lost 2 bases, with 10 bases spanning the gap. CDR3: CSVEGGAPTDTQYF. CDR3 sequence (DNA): TGCAGCGTTGAAGGGGGGGCACCCACAGATACGCAGTATTTT.

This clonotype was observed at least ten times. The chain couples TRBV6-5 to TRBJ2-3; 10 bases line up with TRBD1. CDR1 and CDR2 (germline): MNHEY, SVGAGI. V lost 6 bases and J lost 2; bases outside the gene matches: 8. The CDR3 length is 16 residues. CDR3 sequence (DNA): TGTGCCAGCAGCCTTCTAGGGACAGGGGACACAGATACGCAGTATTTT. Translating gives CASSLLGTGDTDTQYF.

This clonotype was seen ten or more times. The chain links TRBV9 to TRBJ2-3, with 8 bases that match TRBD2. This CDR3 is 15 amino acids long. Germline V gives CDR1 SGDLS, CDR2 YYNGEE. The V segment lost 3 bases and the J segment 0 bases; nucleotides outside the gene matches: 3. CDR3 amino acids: CASSALAGSTDTQYF. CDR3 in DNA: TGTGCCAGCAGCGCCCTAGCGGGTAGCACAGATACGCAGTATTTT.